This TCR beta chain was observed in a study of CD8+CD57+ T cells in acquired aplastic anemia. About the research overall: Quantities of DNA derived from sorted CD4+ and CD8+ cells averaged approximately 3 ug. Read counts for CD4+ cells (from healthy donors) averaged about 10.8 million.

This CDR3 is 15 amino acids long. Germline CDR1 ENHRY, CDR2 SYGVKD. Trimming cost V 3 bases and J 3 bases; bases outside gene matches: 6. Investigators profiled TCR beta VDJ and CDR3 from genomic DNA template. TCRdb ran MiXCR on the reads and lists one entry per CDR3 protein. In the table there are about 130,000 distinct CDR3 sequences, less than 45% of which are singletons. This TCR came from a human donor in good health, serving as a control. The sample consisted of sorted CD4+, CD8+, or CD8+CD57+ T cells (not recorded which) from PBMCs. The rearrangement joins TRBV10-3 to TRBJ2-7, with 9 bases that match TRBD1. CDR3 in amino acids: CAISDVGTGNYEQYF. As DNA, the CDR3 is TGTGCCATCAGTGATGTTGGGACAGGGAACTACGAGCAGTACTTC.